This T cell receptor (beta chain) was recorded in a study of CD8 T cells in ankylosing spondylitis. Trimming removed 2 bases at V and 7 bases at J, with 11 bases between. The CDR3 consists of 13 residues. Germline V gene lookup returns CDR1 MNHEY and CDR2 SMNVEV (reference sequence). By quantitative 5'-RACE with molecular barcodes, the TCR beta libraries were made. TCRdb fed the 5' RACE reads into MiXCR, producing one record per CDR3 protein. Of around 280,000 distinct CDR3 sequences in the sample, roughly 20% were seen once. Specimen: blood, either unsorted or a sorted T cell fraction (not recorded which). The receptor was isolated from a male donor with ankylosing spondylitis or in good health (not recorded which). The V call is TRBV27, the J call TRBJ1-2; D not certain. The DNA for the CDR3 is TGTGCCAGCAGTTTAGGAGGGTGGGCTGGCTACACCTTC. Protein product: CASSLGGWAGYTF.